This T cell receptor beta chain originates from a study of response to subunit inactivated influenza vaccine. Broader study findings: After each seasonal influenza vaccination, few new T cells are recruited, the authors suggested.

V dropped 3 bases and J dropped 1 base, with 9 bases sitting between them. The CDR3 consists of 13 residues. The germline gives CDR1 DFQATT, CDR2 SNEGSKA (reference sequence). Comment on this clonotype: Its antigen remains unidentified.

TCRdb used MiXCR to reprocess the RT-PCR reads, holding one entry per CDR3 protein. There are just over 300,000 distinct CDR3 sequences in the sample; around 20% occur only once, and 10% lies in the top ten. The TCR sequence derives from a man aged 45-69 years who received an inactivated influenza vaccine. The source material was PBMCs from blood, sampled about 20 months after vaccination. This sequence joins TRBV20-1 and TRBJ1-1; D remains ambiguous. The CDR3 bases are TGCAGTGCTAGTCTCTCCCCGAACACTGAAGCTTTCTTT. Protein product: CSASLSPNTEAFF.